The 28 T cell receptor beta chains reported below all come from one sample, sequenced in a study of blood T cell repertoires in COVID-19. Produced via immunoSEQ multiplex PCR; TCRdb's table is partial and in-frame only. The sample contains about 210,000 clones, approximately 86% of which appear only once. Sequencing input: PBMCs or T cells enriched from blood (not recorded which). Every receptor here comes from a woman between 35 and 50 years old in a cohort exposed to, infected with or recovered from COVID-19 (not recorded which).

This clone was counted a single time. The V call is TRBV27, the J call TRBJ2-7; D unclear. V shed 5 bases and J shed 0 bases, with 11 bases lying between them. The germline V gene encodes CDR1 MNHEY and CDR2 SMNVEV (reference sequence). This CDR3 comprises 14 residues. Written as DNA, the CDR3 is TGTGCCAGCAGTCCGCGGCCCAGCTCCTACGAGCAGTACTTC. Protein product: CASSPRPSSYEQYF.

This sequence joins TRBV7-9 and TRBJ2-7, with 8 bases aligning to TRBD1. This CDR3 region has 16 residues. J gave up 4 bases and V 3 bases, and 11 bases lay outside the gene matches. The germline CDR1 and CDR2 sequences are SEHNR and FQNEAQ (reference sequence). The CDR3, as DNA: TGTGCCAGCAGCTTGTCTGACAGGGGCCAGCCTTACGAGCAGTACTTC. Translation gives CASSLSDRGQPYEQYF.

CDR3 sequence (DNA): TGTGCCAGCAGTCAGAGACGAAGCGACGAGCAGTACTTC. Its translation is CASSQRRSDEQYF. This sequence joins TRBV28 and TRBJ2-7; D call uncertain. The germline CDR1 and CDR2 sequences are MDHEN and SYDVKM. This CDR3 contains 13 residues. Trimming cost V 5 bases and J 5 bases, with 13 bases left between them.

The chain links TRBV9 to TRBJ1-1; TRBD1 might be the D (5 bases). Germline V CDR1 and CDR2: SGDLS, YYNGEE. The CDR3 covers 15 residues. Trimming cost V 0 bases and J 0 bases, with 9 bases left between them. CDR3 nucleotide sequence: TGTGCCAGCAGCGTAGGATCAGGGTTGAACACTGAAGCTTTCTTT. This encodes CASSVGSGLNTEAFF.

A single count supports this clone. This rearrangement joins TRBV4-1 to TRBJ2-5, with D tentatively TRBD2 (6 bases). From germline, CDR1 is MGHRA and CDR2 YSYEKL. Deletions cut 4 bases from V and 5 bases from J, with 26 bases between. The CDR3 is made up of 18 amino acids. Here the CDR3 reads CASSPYSGPPRGLETQYF. In DNA, the CDR3 is TGCGCCAGCAGCCCCTATAGCGGCCCCCCCCGGGGGTTGGAGACCCAGTACTTC.

The rearrangement uses TRBV12-5 and TRBJ2-5; possible D gene TRBD1, 5 bases. Trimming removed 4 bases from V and 1 base from J, with 7 bases in between. CDR1 LGHNT and CDR2 FRNRAP come from the germline V gene. This CDR3 is 13 amino acids long. The CDR3 region has the DNA TGTGCTAGTGGTTCGGACACCCAAGAGACCCAGTACTTC. Protein: CASGSDTQETQYF.

J is TRBJ1-1 and V is TRBV3-1 (or the pseudogene TRBV3-2), with a weak D call TRBD1 (6 bases). The ends were cut back, 4 bases at V and 0 bases at J, with 21 bases in the middle. Germline values: CDR1 LGHDT, CDR2 YNNKEL (reference sequence). This CDR3 comprises 18 residues. The CDR3 DNA reads TGTGCCAGCAGCCCCATGTTGGGGGCCAGACGAATGAACACTGAAGCTTTCTTT. Translation: CASSPMLGARRMNTEAFF.

This rearrangement joins TRBV18 to TRBJ2-4, with a tentative D call TRBD1 (5 bases). V gave up 3 bases and J gave up 3 bases, with 12 bases separating them. Germline V gene lookup returns CDR1 KGHSH and CDR2 LQKENI. The CDR3 is made up of 15 amino acids. The CDR3 region is CASSPEQAGKNIQYF. In DNA form, the CDR3 reads TGTGCCAGCTCACCGGAACAGGCCGGCAAAAACATTCAGTACTTC. Full variable domain (remainder filled in from reference TRBV18 and TRBJ2-4): NAGVMQNPRHLVRRRGQEARLRCSPMKGHSHVYWYRQLPEEGLKFMVYLQKENIIDESGMPKERFSAEFPKEGPSILRIQQVVRGDSAAYFCASSPEQAGKNIQYFGAGTRLSVL.

In this sample, this clone is medium-sized. V gene TRBV21-1 combines with J gene TRBJ2-7; TRBD1 is the table's D call and was not checked against the DNA. TRBV21-1 is an annotated pseudogene. The CDR3 is made up of 15 amino acids. In DNA, the CDR3 is TGTGCCAGCAGCAAAGAAAGGGACAGGGCCCGCGAGCAGTACTTC. This translates into CASSKERDRAREQYF.

The rearrangement joins TRBV19 to TRBJ2-7, with a possible D match to TRBD1 (6 bases). CDR3 size: 14 residues. Trimming took off 3 bases at V and 1 base at J, with 10 bases between the two ends. CDR1 LNHDA and CDR2 SQIVND come from the germline V gene (reference sequence). The CDR3 reads CASSILQGSYEQYF. The CDR3 coding sequence is TGTGCCAGTAGTATCCTACAGGGATCCTACGAGCAGTACTTC.

The CDR3 DNA is TGTGCCAGCAGTTTACCAGCCCCGGGGGAGCAGTACTTC. This encodes CASSLPAPGEQYF. The J gene is TRBJ2-7, the V gene TRBV28, with TRBD2 as a possible D gene (5 bases). The ends were cut back, 2 bases at V and 7 bases at J, with 12 bases in the middle. The CDR3 consists of 13 residues. Germline CDR1 and CDR2: MDHEN and SYDVKM.

Relative to its sample, this clone is medium-sized. This chain connects TRBV4-2 to TRBJ2-1, with D unresolved. Germline V gene sequence: CDR1 LGHNA, CDR2 YNFKEQ. The CDR3 is 12 residues long. Trimming took 3 bases from V and 5 from J, leaving 5 bases between them. The CDR3 nucleotides read TGTGCCAGCAGCCACGGTCACAATGAGCAGTTCTTC. Protein sequence: CASSHGHNEQFF.

The genes are TRBV9 and TRBJ1-1; 9 positions agree with TRBD1. The junction had 6 bases not matched to a gene; V was cut back by 3 bases and J by 3 bases. Germline V CDR1 and CDR2: SGDLS, YYNGEE. This CDR3 has 15 amino acids. The CDR3 spells CASSAPGQGYTEAFF. CDR3 sequence (DNA): TGTGCCAGCAGCGCACCGGGACAGGGATACACTGAAGCTTTCTTT.

To note about this clone: Other DNA variants within this sample encode the same CDR3. The chain links TRBV30 to TRBJ1-5; D is perhaps TRBD1 (5 bases). The CDR3 length is 13 residues. V was trimmed by 4 bases and J by 2 bases, leaving 9 bases between them. Germline lookup yields CDR1 GTSNPN and CDR2 SVGIG (reference sequence). In DNA, the CDR3 is TGTGCCTGGAATCCGGGGGGCAATCAGCCCCAGCATTTT. This sequence encodes CAWNPGGNQPQHF.

This sequence joins TRBV11-3 and TRBJ1-1; TRBD1 might be the D (5 bases). Deletions cut 3 bases from V and 3 bases from J, with 20 bases between. Germline loops: CDR1 SGHNT, CDR2 YENEEA. The CDR3 extends over 17 amino acids. As DNA, the CDR3 is TGTGCCAGCAGCTTGATCCAGACAGCCCCTACGGACACTGAAGCTTTCTTT. Encoded protein: CASSLIQTAPTDTEAFF.

This clone occurred a few times. The rearrangement uses TRBV7-2 and TRBJ1-3; TRBD1 aligns across 9 bases. The V segment lost 5 bases and the J segment 4 bases; nucleotides outside the gene matches: 9. This CDR3 has 16 amino acids. Germline CDR1 is SGHTA and CDR2 is FQGNSA. This CDR3 reads CASSQDRGILGNTIYF. The CDR3 DNA reads TGTGCCAGCAGCCAGGACAGGGGTATTCTAGGAAACACCATATATTTT.

The genes are TRBV3-1 (or the pseudogene TRBV3-2) and TRBJ2-3; D is undetermined. The V end was cut by 1 base, the J end by 2 bases, with 7 bases between. Looked up from germline, CDR1 is LGHDT and CDR2 is YNNKEL (reference sequence). The CDR3 totals 14 residues. CDR3 protein: CASSQVAFTDTQYF. The CDR3 nucleotides read TGTGCCAGCAGCCAAGTGGCTTTCACAGATACGCAGTATTTT.

This clone was observed a single time. The rearrangement links TRBV27 to TRBJ1-1, with TRBD1 identical over 7 bases. This CDR3 comprises 14 residues. V lost 1 base and J lost 7; bases outside the gene matches: 6. Germline V gene lookup returns CDR1 MNHEY and CDR2 SMNVEV (reference sequence). The DNA of the CDR3 is TGTGCCAGCAGTTTATTAAGGGGGCTGGGTGAAGCTTTCTTT. Translating gives CASSLLRGLGEAFF.

The V and J genes are TRBV5-1 and TRBJ2-3, with 8 positions matching TRBD1. V was pared by 3 bases and J by 4 bases, with 4 bases of the junction left unmatched. The CDR3 totals 14 residues. Per germline, CDR1 SGHRS and CDR2 YFSETQ. In nucleotides, the CDR3 is TGCGCCAGCAGCTCACAGGGGGGTCCAGATACGCAGTATTTT. It yields the protein CASSSQGGPDTQYF.

The chain employs TRBV4-3 and TRBJ2-5, with 7 bases lining up with TRBD2. The CDR3 runs 14 residues. Trimming at V came to 4 bases and at J to 5 bases, leaving 7 bases not matched to a gene. Germline CDR1 and CDR2: LGHNA and YSLEER. CDR3 amino acids: CASSLQSGEETQYF. The CDR3 bases are TGCGCCAGCAGCCTACAAAGCGGGGAGGAGACCCAGTACTTC.

The J gene is TRBJ1-4, the V gene TRBV19; 8 positions match TRBD1. The CDR3 is 13 residues long. Trimming removed 8 bases from V and 3 bases from J; junction bases left unmatched: 2. In germline, CDR1 is LNHDA, CDR2 SQIVND (reference sequence). CDR3 sequence (DNA): TGTGCCAGTCAGGGGGCGGCTAATGAAAAACTGTTTTTT. It specifies CASQGAANEKLFF.

In nucleotides, the CDR3 is TGTGCCAGCAGTTTATGGGGCGGGAGGGACAATGAGCAGTTCTTC. Translated: CASSLWGGRDNEQFF. The chain recombines TRBV27 with TRBJ2-1; the match to TRBD2 covers 9 bases. J was trimmed by 5 bases and V by 1 base; bases with no gene match: 3. The germline V gene has CDR1 MNHEY and CDR2 SMNVEV (reference sequence). The CDR3 has 15 amino acids.

This clone has a handful of counts. This chain uses TRBV5-4 with TRBJ2-7; 7 bases align to TRBD1. V trimming: 4 bases; J trimming: 0 bases; junction bases outside the gene matches: 4. The CDR3 is 14 residues long. Germline CDR1 and CDR2: SGHNT and YYREEE (reference sequence). The CDR3: CASSGGQNSYEQYF. CDR3 bases: TGTGCCAGCAGCGGGGGACAGAACTCCTACGAGCAGTACTTC.

The table lists this clone with a count of one. The V call is TRBV5-6, the J call TRBJ1-2; D gene ambiguous. This CDR3 has 14 amino acids. Germline V gene sequence: CDR1 SGHDT, CDR2 YYEEEE. V was trimmed by 1 base and J by 4 bases, leaving 11 bases between them. CDR3: CASSLFQEVYGYTF. In DNA, the CDR3 is TGTGCCAGCAGCTTGTTCCAGGAGGTCTATGGCTACACCTTC.

This clone was detected once. CDR3 DNA: TGTGCCAGCAGTTTACCAGCGGGCTCCTACAATGAGCAGTTCTTC. Its protein product is CASSLPAGSYNEQFF. The chain carries TRBV28 and TRBJ2-1; a weak D match, TRBD2 (6 bases). The CDR3 loop spans 15 amino acids. V was cut by 2 bases and J by 0 bases, with 8 bases left in between. Germline loops: CDR1 MDHEN, CDR2 SYDVKM. The variable domain in full, with the rest retrieved from reference TRBV28 and TRBJ2-1, is DVKVTQSSRYLVKRTGEKVFLECVQDMDHENMFWYRQDPGLGLRLIYFSYDVKMKEKGDIPEGYSVSREKKERFSLILESASTNQTSMYLCASSLPAGSYNEQFFGPGTRLTVL.

The rearrangement links TRBV10-1 to TRBJ1-1; a weak D match, TRBD1 (5 bases). Germline V lookup: CDR1 WNHNN, CDR2 SYGVQD (reference sequence). The CDR3 runs 13 residues. V was pared by 2 bases and J by 5 bases, with 9 bases between. CDR3 nucleotides: TGCGCCAGCAGTGAGGGGGCTGGGACTGAAGCTTTCTTT. This translates into CASSEGAGTEAFF.

This sequence joins TRBV6-1 and TRBJ2-5; TRBD2 matches at 8 bases. CDR1 MNHNS and CDR2 SASEGT come from the germline V gene. The CDR3 is 16 amino acids. V trimming: 3 bases; J trimming: 3 bases; junction bases outside the gene matches: 9. The CDR3 nucleotides are TGTGCCAGCAGTGACGGGGCAGGGCGGGGGGAAGAGACCCAGTACTTC. Its protein product is CASSDGAGRGEETQYF.

The genes are TRBV7-9 and TRBJ2-2; tentatively, D is TRBD1 (5 bases). Germline CDR1 reads SEHNR; CDR2 reads FQNEAQ (reference sequence). V lost 3 bases to trimming and J lost 3 bases, with 8 bases between them. The CDR3 is made up of 14 amino acids. Written as DNA, the CDR3 is TGTGCCAGCAGCTTGCGACAGTACACCGGGGAGCTGTTTTTT. It specifies CASSLRQYTGELFF. Full variable domain (missing parts from reference TRBV7-9 and TRBJ2-2): DTGVSQNPRHKITKRGQNVTFRCDPISEHNRLYWYRQTLGQGPEFLTYFQNEAQLEKSRLLSDRFSAERPKGSFSTLEIQRTEQGDSAMYLCASSLRQYTGELFFGEGSRLTVL.